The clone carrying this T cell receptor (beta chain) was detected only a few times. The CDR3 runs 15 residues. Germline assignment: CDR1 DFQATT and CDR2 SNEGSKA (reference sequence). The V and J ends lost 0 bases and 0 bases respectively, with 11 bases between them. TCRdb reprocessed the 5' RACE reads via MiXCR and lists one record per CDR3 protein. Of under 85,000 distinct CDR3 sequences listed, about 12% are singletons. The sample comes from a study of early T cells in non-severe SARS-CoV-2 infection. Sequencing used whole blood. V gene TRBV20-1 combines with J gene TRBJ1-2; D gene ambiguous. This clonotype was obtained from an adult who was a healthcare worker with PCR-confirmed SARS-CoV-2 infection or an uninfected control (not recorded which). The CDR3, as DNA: TGCAGTGCTAGAGATCCGTACGGCTCTAACTATGGCTACACCTTC. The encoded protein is CSARDPYGSNYGYTF.